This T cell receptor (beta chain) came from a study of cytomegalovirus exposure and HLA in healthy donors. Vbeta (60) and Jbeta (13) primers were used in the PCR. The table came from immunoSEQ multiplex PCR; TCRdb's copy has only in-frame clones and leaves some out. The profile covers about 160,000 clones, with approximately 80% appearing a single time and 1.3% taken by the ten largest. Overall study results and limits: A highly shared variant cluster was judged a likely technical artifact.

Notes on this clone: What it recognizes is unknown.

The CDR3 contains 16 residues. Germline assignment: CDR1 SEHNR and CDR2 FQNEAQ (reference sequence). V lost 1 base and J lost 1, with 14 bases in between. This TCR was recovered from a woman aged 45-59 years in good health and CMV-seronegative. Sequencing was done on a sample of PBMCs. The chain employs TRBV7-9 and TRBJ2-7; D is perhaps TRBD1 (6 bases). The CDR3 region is CASSLGQTGWSYEQYF. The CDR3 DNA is TGTGCCAGCAGCTTAGGGCAAACAGGGTGGTCCTACGAGCAGTACTTC.